Listed below are T cell receptor beta chains from one sample, sequenced in a study of T cell responses to AZD1222 COVID-19 vaccine. Assay: immunoSEQ multiplex PCR; the TCRdb copy retains only in-frame clones and omits some. The sample lists over 130,000 clones; roughly 91% were seen once. The input for sequencing was peripheral blood, taken on day 0 of AZD1222 vaccination. Source of these receptors: an adult in good health. CDR3s include the opening cysteine and the closing phenylalanine or tryptophan. A D gene is named only where the DNA matches it firmly. A clone size is listed for some rows: how often the clone was seen (once, few, many), or a class if it is expanded.

once | - | TRBJ1-2 | TRBV5-1 | CASSDYGNYGYTF | TGCGCCAGCAGCGACTACGGGAACTATGGCTACACCTTC
- | - | TRBJ2-1 | TRBV5-6 | CASSFLGASNRDEQFF | TGTGCCAGCAGCTTCTTGGGCGCATCAAATCGGGATGAGCAGTTCTTC
- | - | TRBJ2-1 | TRBV11-2 | CASSLNLDLNYNEQFF | TGTGCCAGCAGCTTAAATCTGGACTTAAACTACAATGAGCAGTTCTTC
once | - | TRBJ1-6 | TRBV19 | CASSPIRGRGNSPLHF | TGTGCCAGTAGTCCTATTCGGGGCAGGGGAAATTCACCCCTCCACTTT
once | - | TRBJ1-5 | TRBV12-2 | CASRHPREGSNQPQHF | TGTGCAAGTCGCCACCCCCGGGAGGGAAGCAATCAGCCCCAGCATTTT
- | - | TRBJ1-1 | TRBV15 | CATSGPSGQNTEAFF | TGTGCCACCAGCGGGCCCTCGGGACAGAACACTGAAGCTTTCTTT
- | - | TRBJ1-4 | TRBV19 | CASSIMRNEKLFF | TGTGCCAGTAGTATAATGAGAAATGAAAAACTGTTTTTT
- | - | TRBJ2-7 | TRBV14 | CASSQLLFYEQYF | TGTGCCAGCAGCCAACTTCTTTTCTACGAGCAGTACTTC
- | TRBD2 | TRBJ2-1 | TRBV5-4 | CATRGGGYNEQFF | TGTGCCACCCGGGGGGGCGGGTACAATGAGCAGTTCTTC
- | - | TRBJ2-3 | TRBV13 | CASSRIHVTDTQYF | TGTGCCAGCAGTCGTATTCATGTCACAGATACGCAGTATTTT
- | TRBD1 | TRBJ1-1 | TRBV27 | CASTGRGYMNTEAFF | TGTGCCAGCACCGGCAGGGGGTATATGAACACTGAAGCTTTCTTT
- | - | TRBJ2-2 | TRBV11-2 | CASSLNRAPTGELFF | TGTGCCAGCAGCCTAAACAGGGCGCCGACCGGGGAGCTGTTTTTT
once | TRBD1 | TRBJ1-2 | TRBV11-2 | CASSPLTGASYGYTF | TGTGCCAGCAGCCCGCTGACAGGGGCCTCCTATGGCTACACCTTC
once | - | TRBJ2-1 | TRBV9 | CASSGGHYNEQFF | TGTGCCAGCAGCGGTGGGCACTACAATGAGCAGTTCTTC
- | TRBD1 | TRBJ1-1 | TRBV9 | CASSVGDRANTEAFF | TGTGCCAGCAGCGTAGGGGACAGGGCGAACACTGAAGCTTTCTTT